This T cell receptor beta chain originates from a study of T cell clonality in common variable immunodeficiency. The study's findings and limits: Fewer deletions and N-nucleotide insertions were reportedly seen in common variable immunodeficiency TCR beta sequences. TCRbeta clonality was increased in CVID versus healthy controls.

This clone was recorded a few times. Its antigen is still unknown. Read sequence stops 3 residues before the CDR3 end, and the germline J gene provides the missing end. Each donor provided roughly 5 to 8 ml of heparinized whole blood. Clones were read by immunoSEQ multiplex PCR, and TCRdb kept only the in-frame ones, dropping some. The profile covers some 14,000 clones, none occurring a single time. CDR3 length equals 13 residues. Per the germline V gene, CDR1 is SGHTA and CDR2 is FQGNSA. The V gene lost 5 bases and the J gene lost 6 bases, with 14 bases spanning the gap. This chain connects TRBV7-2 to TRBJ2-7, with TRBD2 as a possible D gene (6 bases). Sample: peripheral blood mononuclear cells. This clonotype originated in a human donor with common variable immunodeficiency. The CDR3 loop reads CASSPKTRGEQYF. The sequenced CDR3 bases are TGTGCCAGCAGCCCCAAGACTAGGGGCGAG.